This TCR beta chain is drawn from a study of OX40 agonist ivuxolimab in advanced cancers. This CDR3 is 16 amino acids long. Germline lookup yields CDR1 SGHTA and CDR2 FQGNSA. Deletions cut 3 bases from V and 0 bases from J, with 9 bases between. Concerning this clone: Its antigen remains unknown.

TCRdb's copy holds only in-frame clones and misses some; the assay was immunoSEQ multiplex PCR. This sample has about 72,000 clones, with about 87% found just once. Whole-study results and caveats: Relative to CD4+, CD8+ T cells held more expanded clones on average.

The sequenced sample was CD4+ or CD8+ T cells sorted from blood, obtained in a trial of the OX40 agonist ivuxolimab. J is TRBJ2-6 and V is TRBV7-2; D unclear. The TCR originated in an adult with an advanced solid tumor such as melanoma, head and neck, liver or kidney cancer. The CDR3 DNA follows: TGTGCCAGCAGCTTTGTGGTAGACTCTGGGGCCAACGTCCTGACTTTC. This sequence encodes CASSFVVDSGANVLTF.